These T cell receptor beta chains were read from a single sample in a study of T cells in Graves' hyperthyroidism and ophthalmopathy. One entry per CDR3 protein, called by TCRdb with MiXCR from the multiplex PCR reads. This sample yields approximately 400,000 distinct CDR3 sequences, of which 14% to 15% are seen a single time; approximately 29% belongs to the top ten. Specimen: blood. The receptors were gathered from a woman in her 30s with Graves' hyperthyroidism. Both conserved end residues are part of each CDR3. The order of the fields is D gene, J gene, V gene, clone size, CDR3 length, CDR3 DNA, CDR3 protein. The D gene is left open where the match is weak. Size tells how often a clone was seen (once, few, many) or the class of an expanded clone, and some rows leave it out.

.	TRBJ1-4	TRBV5-1	few	16	TGCGCCAGCAGCTTGGCCCCCCAGGGTCTGGCCGAAAAACTGTTTTTT	CASSLAPQGLAEKLFF
.	TRBJ2-1	TRBV2	many	11	TGTGCCAGCAGGGCTTACAATGAGCAGTTCTTC	CASRAYNEQFF
.	TRBJ2-3	TRBV30	few	10	TGTGCCTGGGGGCGGGATACGCAGTATTTT	CAWGRDTQYF
.	TRBJ1-5	TRBV10-3	few	13	TGTGCCATCAGTGAACAACCGAGGCAGCCCCAGCATTTT	CAISEQPRQPQHF
TRBD2	TRBJ2-3	TRBV5-1	few	16	TGCGCCAGCAGCCTCCTAACTAGCGGGGCCACAGATACGCAGTATTTT	CASSLLTSGATDTQYF
.	TRBJ2-7	TRBV12-3/TRBV12-4	many	13	TGTGCCAGCAGAAACAGGGCTTCCTACGAGCAGTACTTC	CASRNRASYEQYF
.	TRBJ1-2	TRBV5-6	few	16	TGTGCCAGCAGCTTTTCCCGGGAGGGTTACTACTATGGCTACACCTTC	CASSFSREGYYYGYTF
.	TRBJ1-2	TRBV7-9	.	18	TGTGCCAGCAGCTTATTTTTAGGACAGTCATTCCCCCCTTATGGCTACACCTTC	CASSLFLGQSFPPYGYTF
.	TRBJ2-1	TRBV7-9	many	15	TGTGCCAGCAGCCAAAACGAGTGGAGGGGGAATGAGCAGTTCTTC	CASSQNEWRGNEQFF
.	TRBJ1-1	TRBV2	.	16	TGTGCCAGCAGTGAAGAGGGCCGACAGTACTCCGGCCCAGCTTTCTTT	CASSEEGRQYSGPAFF
TRBD1	TRBJ1-6	TRBV5-1	few	15	TGCGCCAGCAGCTCGTCCGGGACAGGGAATTCACCCCTCCACTTT	CASSSSGTGNSPLHF
TRBD2	TRBJ2-2	TRBV7-8	.	19	TGTGCCAGCAGCTTAGCCCCCCCAGGGACTAATTTTAATGGCGGGGAGCTGTTTTTT	CASSLAPPGTNFNGGELFF
.	TRBJ2-2	TRBV6-2/TRBV6-3	many	15	TGTGCCAGCTCCTCAGAGCTAGGAGACACCGGGGAGCTGTTTTTT	CASSSELGDTGELFF
.	TRBJ1-3	TRBV9	few	14	TGTGCCAGCAGCGTTCGGACAGATGGAAACACCATATATTTT	CASSVRTDGNTIYF
.	TRBJ2-7	TRBV5-1	many	15	TGCGCCAGCAGCTTGGTTACAGGGATTACCTACGAGCAGTACTTC	CASSLVTGITYEQYF
.	TRBJ1-2	TRBV10-3	few	16	TGTGCCATCAGTGAGCCTTACAGGGAGGGTAACTATGGCTACACCTTC	CAISEPYREGNYGYTF
.	TRBJ1-3	TRBV3-1	.	15	TGTGCCAGCAGCCAGCCAATTTTAGCTGGAAACACCATATATTTT	CASSQPILAGNTIYF
.	TRBJ2-1	TRBV29-1	.	14	TGCAGCGTTGAAGATCCATGGGCAGGCAATGAGCAGTTCTTC	CSVEDPWAGNEQFF
.	TRBJ1-1	TRBV2	.	14	TGTGCCAGCAGGGGCTGGGGAGGACTCACTGAAGCTTTCTTT	CASRGWGGLTEAFF
.	TRBJ1-6	TRBV28	.	14	TGTGCCAGCAGCTCCAGCCTTAGGAGTTCACCCCTCCACTTT	CASSSSLRSSPLHF
.	TRBJ1-2	TRBV9	.	14	TGTGCCAGCAGCGTAGCTGATATGGGGTTTGGCTACACCTTC	CASSVADMGFGYTF
.	TRBJ1-2	TRBV5-4	many	14	TGTGCCAGCAGCCCTCTGGGGGTTGCCTATGGCTACACCTTC	CASSPLGVAYGYTF
TRBD2	TRBJ2-1	TRBV29-1	few	15	TGCAGCGTTCCCGGGAGGGCCAATCGGGGGAATGAGCAGTTCTTC	CSVPGRANRGNEQFF
.	TRBJ2-7	TRBV6-1	many	14	TGTGCCAGCAGTTTAGGGGACGCGGCTTACGAGCAGTACTTC	CASSLGDAAYEQYF
.	TRBJ1-1	TRBV18	many	14	TGTGCCAGCTCACCGTGGGGACAGAACACTGAAGCTTTCTTT	CASSPWGQNTEAFF
.	TRBJ1-5	TRBV3-1	many	13	TGTGCCAGCAGCTTTGACCCCAATCAGCCCCAGCATTTT	CASSFDPNQPQHF
TRBD1	TRBJ2-2	TRBV7-7	.	15	TGTGCTAGCAGTAGGGACAGGGAGACCACCGGGGAGCTGTTTTTT	CASSRDRETTGELFF
TRBD1	TRBJ2-3	TRBV12-3/TRBV12-4	.	15	TGTGCCAGCAGTCCAGGACAGGGGTGGAAAGATACGCAGTATTTT	CASSPGQGWKDTQYF
.	TRBJ2-7	TRBV29-1	few	13	TGCAGCGTTGTCAGTGGGAAGTCCCACGAGCAGTACTTC	CSVVSGKSHEQYF
.	TRBJ2-2	TRBV19	.	14	TGTGCCAGTAGTATGTGGAGTAACACCGGGGAGCTGTTTTTT	CASSMWSNTGELFF
.	TRBJ2-5	TRBV27	many	14	TGTGCCAGCAGTTTATCCGGACTTCCCGAGACCCAGTACTTC	CASSLSGLPETQYF
.	TRBJ1-6	TRBV5-1	many	16	TGCGCCAGCAGCCCCGTTGGGATCAGGGGACATTCACCCCTCCACTTT	CASSPVGIRGHSPLHF
.	TRBJ1-2	TRBV27	many	13	TGTGCCAGCAGTTCTCCAGGGAGGGATGGCTACACCTTC	CASSSPGRDGYTF
.	TRBJ1-3	TRBV2	many	14	TGTGCCAGCAGTGGGTCTCCAACAGGAAACACCATATATTTT	CASSGSPTGNTIYF
.	TRBJ2-3	TRBV18	many	15	TGTGCCAGCTCACCCTGGGACGGAGGGTCAGATACGCAGTATTTT	CASSPWDGGSDTQYF
.	TRBJ2-3	TRBV10-3	many	15	TGTGCCATTAGGAGGGGACCAGCTGGCGGGGATACGCAGTATTTT	CAIRRGPAGGDTQYF
.	TRBJ1-3	TRBV3-1	many	14	TGTGCCAGCAGCAATGATAAGGCTGGAAACACCATATATTTT	CASSNDKAGNTIYF
TRBD1	TRBJ2-5	TRBV3-1	.	15	TGTGCCAGCAGCTTATACGGGACAGACCAAGAGACCCAGTACTTC	CASSLYGTDQETQYF
.	TRBJ2-1	TRBV5-1	many	14	TGCGCCAGCAGCTTGGAGCCCCCTGCCAATGAGCAGTTCTTC	CASSLEPPANEQFF
.	TRBJ2-1	TRBV3-1	many	17	TGTGCCAGCAGCCAAGGGACGCTAGCGGCCGGAGGGGGTGAGCAGTTCTTC	CASSQGTLAAGGGEQFF
TRBD1	TRBJ1-6	TRBV27	many	14	TGTGCCAGCAGACCCGGGACAGGGGAGTCACCCCTCCACTTT	CASRPGTGESPLHF
.	TRBJ2-7	TRBV7-3	many	12	TGTGCCAGCAGGGAGGGACTCCTCGAGCAGTACTTC	CASREGLLEQYF
.	TRBJ2-7	TRBV11-1	.	14	TGTGCCAGCAGCTTAATGGCGAACTCCTACGAGCAGTACTTC	CASSLMANSYEQYF
.	TRBJ2-7	TRBV28	many	13	TGTGCCAGCAGCCGACGGGGGCTATACGAGCAGTACTTC	CASSRRGLYEQYF
TRBD2	TRBJ2-1	TRBV7-9	many	15	TGTGCCAGCAGAATAGCGGGAGAGGCCTACAATGAGCAGTTCTTC	CASRIAGEAYNEQFF
TRBD2	TRBJ2-5	TRBV2	many	15	TGTGCCAGCAGCTGGGCTAGCGGGATCCAAGAGACCCAGTACTTC	CASSWASGIQETQYF
.	TRBJ1-1	TRBV30	many	14	TGTGCCTGGACCCAACGGACCACGGACACTGAAGCTTTCTTT	CAWTQRTTDTEAFF
.	TRBJ2-2	TRBV7-8	.	17	TGTGCCAGCAGCACTCATATGGGCCAGCTGAACACCGGGGAGCTGTTTTTT	CASSTHMGQLNTGELFF
TRBD2	TRBJ2-1	TRBV11-2	.	17	TGTGCCAGCAGCGTCCACGCTAGCGGGGGACCTTACAATGAGCAGTTCTTC	CASSVHASGGPYNEQFF
.	TRBJ2-1	TRBV10-1	few	13	TGCGCCAGCAGTGAGTCCCTATACAATGAGCAGTTCTTC	CASSESLYNEQFF
TRBD2	TRBJ2-7	TRBV20-1	many	13	TGCAGTGCTCCTAGCGGGAGGGACTACGAGCAGTACTTC	CSAPSGRDYEQYF
TRBD2	TRBJ2-1	TRBV11-1	many	15	TGTGCCAGCAGCATAGGACTAGCGGGAGTATATGAGCAGTTCTTC	CASSIGLAGVYEQFF
.	TRBJ1-1	TRBV14	few	13	TGTGCCAGCAGCCATGGGGGGTGGACTGAAGCTTTCTTT	CASSHGGWTEAFF
.	TRBJ1-2	TRBV11-1	many	13	TGTGCCAGCAGCCCAGCGGCCGACTATGGCTACACCTTC	CASSPAADYGYTF
.	TRBJ2-3	TRBV19	.	13	TGTGCCAGTAGTCCCGCAGGGCTGGATACGCAGTATTTT	CASSPAGLDTQYF
.	TRBJ1-2	TRBV18	few	13	TGTGCCAGCTCACAGGTAGAAGGCTATGGCTACACCTTC	CASSQVEGYGYTF
.	TRBJ1-2	TRBV11-2	many	16	TGTGCCAGCAGCCCCGGACGGGAAAAGGGTAACTATGGCTACACCTTC	CASSPGREKGNYGYTF